This T cell receptor beta chain was sequenced in a study of blood T cell repertoires in COVID-19. On the study more broadly: Some COVID-19 samples were acute and others convalescent; all came from the United States, Italy and Spain.

Germline V lookup: CDR1 MNHEY, CDR2 SVGAGI. The V end lost 5 bases, the J end lost 4 bases, and 9 bases lay between the germline ends. CDR3 length: 14 residues. In the authors' methods: Counts of nucleated cells, estimated from reference gene primer amplification, were obtained. Data came from immunoSEQ multiplex PCR; TCRdb stores just in-frame clones and leaves some out. V and J calls plus clone size are reproduced from that table; the DNA served to infer D and trimming. The sample has about 430,000 clones, around nine tenths seen once; the top ten hold about 1.4%. Participant ages covered about 18 to 90 years across 24 US areas. Individuals in the exposed group had encountered a COVID-19 case within 2 weeks preceding study entry.

J is TRBJ1-6 and V is TRBV6-5, with a tentative D call TRBD1 (6 bases). The receptor's source is a woman aged 18-29 years who had been exposed to COVID-19. The source material was PBMCs or T cells enriched from blood (not recorded which). CDR3 nucleotides: TGTGCCAGCAGTAAGACAGGTTATAATTCACCCCTCCACTTT. Its protein is CASSKTGYNSPLHF.